These T cell receptor beta chains were read from a single sample in a study of blood T cell repertoires in COVID-19. Produced via immunoSEQ multiplex PCR; TCRdb's table is partial and in-frame only. The sample has about 67,000 clones, over 70% seen once. Sequenced: peripheral blood. The receptors were sampled from a man between 45 and 60 years old with active COVID-19. CDR3s include the opening cysteine and the closing phenylalanine or tryptophan. The size field is filled for only some rows; it gives once, few, many or a size class.

V	length	J	size	CDR3
TRBV24-1	15	TRBJ2-7	-	CATSDQIQGSHEQYF
TRBV6-2/TRBV6-3	15	TRBJ2-1	-	CASSYPTGSGNEQFF
TRBV19	15	TRBJ2-1	once	CASSLTSGRVNEQFF
TRBV25-1	13	TRBJ2-2	few	CASSGQATGELFF
TRBV30	15	TRBJ2-3	-	CAWTIRHVPTDTQYF
TRBV28	14	TRBJ2-7	-	CASSLWDRAYEQYF
TRBV7-9	15	TRBJ2-1	-	CASSSQGPGDNEQFF
TRBV9	16	TRBJ2-5	-	CASSGSGTGVSETQYF
TRBV19	15	TRBJ2-5	-	CASSNWTARQETQYF
TRBV20-1	11	TRBJ1-1	-	CSARVYPEAFF
TRBV5-6	16	TRBJ1-1	once	CASIRQGALTNTEAFF
TRBV3-1/TRBV3-2	15	TRBJ2-3	once	CASRDHRGQADTQYF
TRBV19	16	TRBJ2-5	-	CASSVWTGGSKETQYF
TRBV4-3	15	TRBJ1-2	-	CASSQYVSFNYGYTF
TRBV7-6	16	TRBJ2-2	-	CASSLALRGYTGELFF
TRBV12-5	15	TRBJ1-1	-	CASGPQGARTTEAFF
TRBV5-6	15	TRBJ1-2	once	CASSVTDRDLGGYTF
TRBV5-1	16	TRBJ2-7	-	CASSLIVGRSSYEQYF
TRBV7-3	16	TRBJ2-3	-	CASSPLAGAHTDTQYF
TRBV6-1	13	TRBJ2-5	-	CASSDGNLETQYF
TRBV5-1	12	TRBJ2-7	few	CASPEGSYEQYF
TRBV28	15	TRBJ2-7	-	CASSQNRDSFYEQYF
TRBV5-1	16	TRBJ2-1	-	CASSPFGGSGYNEQFF